The TCR beta chain under discussion was sequenced for a study of vaccination and CD4 T cells after COVID-19. Study conclusions and caveats: Convalescent patients saw a median approximately 90% of their reactive clones show up only after vaccination. A nonsignificant median increase from around 20 to 38 SARS-CoV-2-reactive clonotypes was observed. The great majority, 304 of 307 vaccine-specific clones, proved spike mono-reactive in convalescent patients.

Regarding this clonotype: The target antigen is unknown.

Germline lookup yields CDR1 KGHSH and CDR2 LQKENI. This CDR3 comprises 15 residues. The ends lost 6 bases at V and 0 bases at J; junction bases unmatched: 6. Once obtained from cultured CD4+ T cells, the DNA was sequenced using the Oncomine TCR Beta short-read assay. Investigators obtained genomic DNA by extraction from cultured CD4+ T cells. MiXCR, applied by TCRdb to the PCR reads, yields one record per CDR3 protein. The sample has roughly 12,000 distinct CDR3 sequences; approximately 63% are singletons. Noted treatment: approximately 10-day PBMC culture with coronavirus spike peptide pools or control peptides (ViraFEST assay).

The J gene is TRBJ1-1, the V gene TRBV18; 8 bases match TRBD1. Sequencing used CD4+ T cells from blood, cultured in vitro. This sequence was found in a human donor who had recovered from COVID-19. The CDR3 spells CASSPKTGVNTEAFF. As DNA, the CDR3 is TGTGCCAGCTCCCCTAAGACAGGGGTGAACACTGAAGCTTTCTTT.